The sequence of this TCR beta chain was determined in a study of cytomegalovirus exposure and HLA in healthy donors. The germline V and J ends were trimmed by 0 bases and 0 bases, with 8 bases remaining between them. In germline, CDR1 is KGHSH, CDR2 LQKENI. The CDR3 sequence is 15 residues long. Here immunoSEQ multiplex PCR was the method, and the copy in TCRdb shows in-frame clones only, minus some. The sample has about 220,000 clones; about nine tenths are singletons. The sequence derives from a young woman in good health and CMV-seronegative. The sample consisted of PBMCs. The chain joins TRBV18 to TRBJ1-1, with D uncertain. CDR3 protein: CASSPPRAMNTEAFF. Here the CDR3 DNA reads TGTGCCAGCTCACCACCGAGGGCTATGAACACTGAAGCTTTCTTT.